Each of the 24 T cell receptor beta chains below was sequenced from the same sample in a study of control samples from healthy donors and cancer patients. Libraries were prepared by immunoSEQ multiplex PCR; TCRdb keeps only in-frame clonotypes and omits some of them. This table holds around 26,000 clones, 75% to 90% found once. The sample was PBMCs. The receptors originated from a man between 60 and 75 years old with colorectal cancer.

The genes are TRBV11-2 and TRBJ1-2; 7 bases fit TRBD1. CDR3 length: 15 amino acids. Germline assignment: CDR1 SGHAT and CDR2 FQNNGV. The junction had 7 bases not matched to a gene; V was cut back by 1 base and J by 5 bases. As DNA, the CDR3 is TGTGCCAGCAGCTTAGTTTCAGGGGGAGGTTATGGCTACACCTTC. Translating gives CASSLVSGGGYGYTF.

This clone showed up just once. The chain links TRBV6-1 to TRBJ1-3, with a weak D call TRBD1 (5 bases). There are 15 residues in the CDR3. Per germline, CDR1 MNHNS and CDR2 SASEGT. V dropped 2 bases and J dropped 1 base, with 9 bases sitting between them. The CDR3 is CASSEQGFSGNTIYF. CDR3 DNA sequence: TGTGCCAGCAGTGAACAGGGCTTTTCTGGAAACACCATATATTTT.

V and J are TRBV6-5 and TRBJ1-1; D is unclear. Trimming shortened V by 7 bases and J by 10 bases, and 10 bases separated the two germline ends. Germline values: CDR1 MNHEY, CDR2 SVGAGI. CDR3 length equals 10 residues. This chain's CDR3 is CASTMGRAFF. The DNA for the CDR3 is TGTGCCAGCACGATGGGGAGAGCTTTCTTT.

This chain uses TRBV5-1 with TRBJ2-5; D unresolved. The V end was cut by 3 bases, the J end by 4 bases, with 10 bases between. This CDR3 region has 13 residues. The germline V gene encodes CDR1 SGHRS and CDR2 YFSETQ. DNA for the CDR3: TGCGCCAGCAGCTCTTGGGTGGGAGAGACCCAGTACTTC. It specifies CASSSWVGETQYF.

This clone was picked up a small number of times. The chain uses TRBV15 and TRBJ2-5; 7 bases line up with TRBD1. Germline CDR1 is LNHNV and CDR2 is YYDKDF (reference sequence). This CDR3 contains 16 residues. Germline trimming cut 1 base from V and 2 bases from J; bases unmatched to any gene: 7. CDR3 sequence reads: CATSRGQQGSQETQYF. The CDR3 coding sequence is TGTGCCACCAGCAGAGGCCAACAGGGGAGTCAAGAGACCCAGTACTTC.

The V call is TRBV30, the J call TRBJ2-2; D is uncertain. Germline V CDR1 and CDR2: GTSNPN, SVGIG (reference sequence). The length of the CDR3 is 13 residues. The V end was cut by 3 bases, the J end by 5 bases, with 10 bases between. The CDR3 DNA is TGTGCCTGGAGAACCGACCGGACCGGGGAGCTGTTTTTT. It translates to CAWRTDRTGELFF.

The genes are TRBV18 and TRBJ2-7, with D possibly matching TRBD1 (5 bases). Trimming left V 3 bases short and J 2 bases short, with 8 bases between. This CDR3 has 13 residues. The germline gives CDR1 KGHSH, CDR2 LQKENI. The CDR3 sequence is CASSPLQAYEQYF. The CDR3 DNA reads as TGTGCCAGCTCACCTCTACAGGCCTACGAGCAGTACTTC. Drawing the rest from reference TRBV18 and TRBJ2-7, the complete variable domain is NAGVMQNPRHLVRRRGQEARLRCSPMKGHSHVYWYRQLPEEGLKFMVYLQKENIIDESGMPKERFSAEFPKEGPSILRIQQVVRGDSAAYFCASSPLQAYEQYFGPGTRLTVT.

The CDR3 here is CASSFLPPLRDSGANVLTF. CDR3 sequence (DNA): TGTGCCAGCAGCTTCCTACCCCCGCTCAGAGACTCTGGGGCCAACGTCCTGACTTTC. The rearrangement uses TRBV7-2 and TRBJ2-6, with D unclear. Looked up from germline, CDR1 is SGHTA and CDR2 is FQGNSA. CDR3 length: 19 residues. V shed 3 bases and J shed 0 bases, with 18 bases lying between them.

The chain is built from TRBV18 and TRBJ1-4; no clear D gene. CDR1 and CDR2 (germline): KGHSH, LQKENI. The CDR3 has 12 residues. With 3 bases removed from V and 8 bases from J, the gap between germline ends came to 7 bases. DNA of the CDR3: TGTGCCAGCTCACCGCCGGAGGAAAAACTGTTTTTT. Translating it yields CASSPPEEKLFF.

The chain recombines TRBV30 with TRBJ1-2; a possible D gene is TRBD1 (5 bases). The CDR3 contains 13 residues. Germline CDR1 GTSNPN, CDR2 SVGIG (reference sequence). Trimming took off 5 bases at V and 6 bases at J, with 16 bases between the two ends. The CDR3 here is CAWSEGEFHGYTF. The CDR3 DNA follows: TGTGCCTGGTCTGAAGGGGAGTTCCATGGCTACACCTTC.

The chain is built from TRBV9 and TRBJ1-4; D unclear. Deletions cut 4 bases from V and 5 bases from J, with 15 bases between. CDR3 length: 15 residues. The germline gives CDR1 SGDLS, CDR2 YYNGEE. The CDR3: CASSPEEGGNEKLFF. The DNA of the CDR3 is TGTGCCAGCAGCCCGGAAGAGGGCGGGAATGAAAAACTGTTTTTT.

The V and J genes are TRBV5-1 and TRBJ2-7; TRBD1 aligns across 10 bases. V was clipped by 3 bases and J by 4 bases; unmatched bases: 1. CDR1 and CDR2 from the germline V gene are SGHRS and YFSETQ. The CDR3 has 13 amino acids. CDR3 bases: TGCGCCAGCAGCTCGGGACAGGGGTACGAGCAGTACGTC. This codes for CASSSGQGYEQYV.

This clone was counted only a few times. The chain uses TRBV3-1 (or the pseudogene TRBV3-2) and TRBJ1-2, with 8 bases matching TRBD1. J lost 5 bases, V lost 1 base, and 0 bases had no gene match. Germline assignment: CDR1 LGHDT and CDR2 YNNKEL (reference sequence). The CDR3 length is 13 residues. The CDR3 spells CASSQGQGYGYTF. Written as DNA, the CDR3 is TGTGCCAGCAGCCAAGGACAGGGGTATGGCTACACCTTC.

This clone is a singleton in its sample. This chain connects TRBV28 to TRBJ1-1, with a possible D match to TRBD1 (5 bases). Germline CDR1 MDHEN, CDR2 SYDVKM. Trimming pared 5 bases from V and 1 base from J, leaving 11 bases between. The CDR3 is 14 amino acids. The CDR3 DNA reads TGTGCCAGCAGTCCTTCTACAGGGAACACTGAAGCTTTCTTT. Protein: CASSPSTGNTEAFF.

The chain recombines TRBV10-3 with TRBJ1-1; TRBD1 might be the D (5 bases). V was clipped by 4 bases and J by 7 bases, with 16 bases between them. The germline V gene encodes CDR1 ENHRY and CDR2 SYGVKD. There are 14 residues in the CDR3. The CDR3 bases are TGTGCCATCAGTGTAGGGTCTGGACAAGATGAAGCTTTCTTT. Its translation: CAISVGSGQDEAFF.

The chain links TRBV20-1 to TRBJ1-1; no reliable D call. Trimming shortened V by 3 bases and J by 4 bases, and 12 bases separated the two germline ends. The CDR3 runs to 13 residues. Per germline, CDR1 DFQATT and CDR2 SNEGSKA (reference sequence). The CDR3 sequence: CSASFPVGTEAFF. CDR3 DNA sequence: TGCAGTGCTAGTTTTCCTGTAGGCACTGAAGCTTTCTTT.

This chain links TRBV30 with TRBJ1-3, with 7 positions matching TRBD1. The V segment lost 2 bases and the J segment 3 bases; nucleotides outside the gene matches: 4. Germline CDR1 reads GTSNPN; CDR2 reads SVGIG (reference sequence). The CDR3 is made up of 14 amino acids. This chain's CDR3 is CAWSRQGIGNTIYF. CDR3 coding DNA: TGTGCCTGGAGTCGACAGGGAATTGGAAACACCATATATTTT.

The chain has TRBV2 and TRBJ2-2; 7 bases match TRBD2. This CDR3 comprises 15 residues. Per the germline V gene, CDR1 is SNHLY and CDR2 is FYNNEI. The V segment lost 4 bases and the J segment 3 bases; nucleotides outside the gene matches: 5. In nucleotides, the CDR3 is TGTGCCAGCAGTGGGCTAGCGGTATACACCGGGGAGCTGTTTTTT. Protein sequence: CASSGLAVYTGELFF.

J is TRBJ2-1 and V is TRBV24-1, with 9 bases fitting TRBD2. In germline, CDR1 is KGHDR, CDR2 SFDVKD. J gave up 0 bases and V 4 bases, and 6 bases lay outside the gene matches. CDR3 length: 17 amino acids. The CDR3 spells CATSDPQRGASYNEQFF. CDR3 coding DNA: TGTGCCACCAGTGACCCCCAGCGGGGGGCCTCCTACAATGAGCAGTTCTTC.

V is TRBV5-1 and J is TRBJ2-5; TRBD1 agrees at 9 bases. V was clipped by 7 bases and J by 5 bases; unmatched bases: 6. Germline V CDR1 and CDR2: SGHRS, YFSETQ. The CDR3 contains 13 residues. Here the CDR3 reads CASRDRDVETQYF. In DNA, the CDR3 is TGCGCCAGCCGGGACAGGGATGTGGAGACCCAGTACTTC.

This clone showed up just once. The V and J genes are TRBV7-9 and TRBJ1-6; D is unresolved. V was cut by 3 bases and J by 11 bases, with 14 bases left in between. This CDR3 spans 14 amino acids. Germline CDR1 and CDR2: SEHNR and FQNEAQ (reference sequence). CDR3 region: CASSFDTTVTPLHF. The CDR3 DNA is TGTGCCAGCAGCTTCGATACTACCGTTACACCCCTCCACTTT.

CDR3 region: CASSYGTSPEAFF. In DNA, the CDR3 is TGTGCCAGCAGTTACGGGACGTCCCCTGAAGCTTTCTTT. The J gene is TRBJ1-1, the V gene TRBV6-2 or TRBV6-3, with D tentatively TRBD1 (5 bases). This CDR3 has 13 residues. Trimming left V 2 bases short and J 6 bases short, with 10 bases between. The germline V gene has CDR1 MNHEY and CDR2 SVGEGT.

V and J are TRBV19 and TRBJ1-1; no clear D. This CDR3 comprises 16 residues. V gave up 0 bases and J gave up 0 bases, with 11 bases separating them. Germline V gene data show CDR1 as LNHDA and CDR2 as SQIVND (reference sequence). The CDR3 DNA reads TGTGCCAGTAGTATAGATCTTGGCAGCATGAACACTGAAGCTTTCTTT. Its translation: CASSIDLGSMNTEAFF.

V usage is TRBV6-5 and J usage is TRBJ1-1; TRBD1 is a possible D gene (6 bases). The CDR3 covers 12 residues. Germline V gene data show CDR1 as MNHEY and CDR2 as SVGAGI. Deletions cut 4 bases from V and 7 bases from J, with 10 bases between. This chain's CDR3 is CASSSQGFEAFF. The CDR3 DNA reads TGTGCCAGCAGTTCACAGGGATTTGAAGCTTTCTTT.